The entry below gives a single TCR beta chain sequence along with its context. The antigen is undetermined. These data originate in a study of STAT3 mutations in large granular lymphocyte leukemia. The study's findings and limits: At least one immunodominant TCR beta clonotype appeared in every T-cell large granular lymphocyte leukemia patient. Sampling intervals varied between patients and samples. In several patients, dominant TCR clone burden exceeded STAT3 mutant burden, suggesting STAT3 mutation arose secondarily.

The CDR3 is 13 residues long. Germline assignment: CDR1 SQVTM and CDR2 ANQGSEA. V trimming: 4 bases; J trimming: 6 bases; junction bases outside the gene matches: 2. Some clones are missing from TCRdb's copy, which holds only in-frame ones; the method was immunoSEQ multiplex PCR. The sample consists of about 34,000 clones, around 88% of them appearing once. This chain connects TRBV29-1 to TRBJ2-1, with TRBD2 matching 11 bases. The receptor comes from a man in his fifties or sixties with T-cell large granular lymphocyte leukemia. Some clones in this sample may be carry-over from other donors' samples. Sequencing was carried out using peripheral blood mononuclear cells. Here the CDR3 reads CSVVSGRANEQFF. The CDR3 region has the DNA TGCAGCGTTGTTAGCGGGAGGGCCAATGAGCAGTTCTTC.